This TCR beta chain was documented in a study of T cells after yellow fever vaccination. Broader study findings: Reappearing after the booster were most of the clones from primary vaccination (almost 97% CD4, approximately 86% CD8). The presence of abundant clonotypes contaminating from the bulk population was possible in FACS-sorted repertoires.

TCRdb passed the 5' RACE reads through MiXCR, listing each CDR3 protein once. Of tens of thousands of distinct CDR3 sequences listed, less than 8.5% are singletons. Worth noting for this clonotype: Its target is not known. Just one base apart from a much larger clone, this may be a read error.

The CDR3 loop spans 14 amino acids. Deletions cut 0 bases from V and 6 bases from J, with 10 bases between. Germline V lookup: CDR1 SGHRS, CDR2 YFSETQ. This chain connects TRBV5-1 to TRBJ2-1, with D perhaps matching TRBD1 or TRBD2 (5 bases each). This clonotype originated in a man aged 25 to 40 who received the YFV17D yellow fever vaccine. The specimen was CD8+ T cells sorted from PBMCs, collected 15 days after the yellow fever booster vaccination. The CDR3: CASSLGGTINEQFF. CDR3 coding DNA: TGCGCCAGCAGCTTGGGAGGGACCATCAATGAGCAGTTCTTC.